The source of this T cell receptor beta chain is a study of blood T cells in healthy people across ages. CDR3 size: 18 residues. V gave up 5 bases and J gave up 0 bases, with 17 bases separating them. CDR1 is SGHTA, CDR2 FQGNSA, per germline. RNA extraction gave at least 5.5 micrograms of total RNA per sample. The study, taken as a whole, reports: Compared with aged donors, long-lived donors showed fewer expanded clones, suggesting selection. The recorded TCR beta diversity per million T cells decreased in a roughly linear manner with age.

Primed by a sample-barcoded 5' primer and a J-beta primer mix, a second PCR proceeded for about 6 to 12 cycles. From the 5' RACE reads, TCRdb called clonotypes with MiXCR, one entry per CDR3 protein. The repertoire has approximately 900,000 distinct CDR3 sequences, approximately 49% of them found once; the top ten carry around 15%. Comment on this clonotype: Its target is unknown.

This receptor was obtained from a young man in good health. Sequenced input: blood. This sequence joins TRBV7-2 and TRBJ1-6; tentative D call: TRBD1 (6 bases). CDR3 amino acids: CASSLYGQTSSYNSPLHF. CDR3 sequence (DNA): TGTGCCAGCAGCCTATACGGACAGACGAGCTCCTATAATTCACCCCTCCACTTT. The full variable domain, completed using reference TRBV7-2 and TRBJ1-6, is GAGVSQSPSNKVTEKGKDVELRCDPISGHTALYWYRQSLGQGLEFLIYFQGNSAPDKSGLPSDRFSAERTGGSVSTLTIQRTQQEDSAVYLCASSLYGQTSSYNSPLHFGNGTRLTVT.